A selection of T cell receptor beta chains follows, all from one sample in a study of blood T cell repertoires in COVID-19. Measured with immunoSEQ multiplex PCR; TCRdb has only the in-frame clones, and not every one. Of over 200,000 clones listed, 70% to 85% are singletons. Sequenced input: PBMCs or T cells enriched from blood (not recorded which). The source of these receptors is a man aged 55 to 70 who had recovered from COVID-19. CDR3s include the opening cysteine and the closing phenylalanine or tryptophan.

>TRBV19
CASSIAGFNYGYTF
>TRBV6-1
CASSDRGGEQYF
>TRBV20-1
CSASEGSTEAFF
>TRBV3-1/TRBV3-2
CASGSSGNTIYF
>TRBV7-8
CASSLSGVGYTF
>TRBV5-8
CASSSDSYEQYF
>TRBV25-1
CASSEWGLTGGNTEAFF
>TRBV15
CATSVGVSGELFF
>TRBV5-5
CASSLEPPDIGRGIYGYTF
>TRBV21-1
CASSNAKRGQESEAFF
>TRBV19
CASSRLRGDNYGYTF
>TRBV2
CASRRENTEAFF
>TRBV11-2
CASRGRAAYEQYF
>TRBV9
CASSVAGSTNYGYTF
>TRBV18
CASSRPYTDTQYF
>TRBV11-3
CASSLQGDNQPQHF
>TRBV4-3
CASSPREDTLSAAPLHF
>TRBV4-3
CASSQNRVGDTEAFF
>TRBV11-3
CASSFLAGNSGNTIYF
>TRBV5-1
CASSAGTGGRYEQYF
>TRBV5-1
CASSFRAGTEAFF
>TRBV11-3
CASSLNSYNEQFF
>TRBV24-1
CATSDGTSNEQYF
>TRBV7-9
CASSAPDRGYGYTF
>TRBV7-6
CASSRRDRWENTQYF